The rows below give T cell receptor beta chains drawn from one sample of a study of cytomegalovirus exposure and HLA in healthy donors. Produced via immunoSEQ multiplex PCR; TCRdb's table is partial and in-frame only. This repertoire shows about 94,000 clones, roughly 76% found once; its top ten account for roughly 1.3%. What was sequenced was PBMCs. These receptor sequences come from a male donor in good health and CMV-seronegative. Both conserved end residues are trimmed from each CDR3. Each record gives: V gene, J gene, CDR3 length, D gene, CDR3 protein. D genes are given only for firm matches.

TRBV28	TRBJ2-1	14	TRBD1	ASSFSRTGNYNEQF
TRBV27	.	14	TRBD1	ASSLSTGDRTYEQY
TRBV20-1	TRBJ2-7	9	.	SARQVNEQY
TRBV4-1	TRBJ2-3	18	TRBD2	ASSQVKLAGGTVTADTQY
TRBV5-4	TRBJ2-7	12	.	ASSSFARVYEQY
TRBV28	TRBJ1-1	10	.	ASSLRGTEAF
TRBV7-2	TRBJ1-1	10	.	ASSLMDGGAF
TRBV11-2	TRBJ2-6	14	.	ASSLESGSGANVLT
TRBV14	TRBJ2-1	16	TRBD2	ASSLTSGSLGPDNEQF
TRBV19	TRBJ2-2	14	TRBD1	ASSIRQSQGVGELF
TRBV4-1	TRBJ1-1	13	.	ASRAIGRENTEAF
TRBV19	TRBJ2-3	13	.	ASSPPGARIDTQY
TRBV6-1	TRBJ1-5	15	.	ASSEAPTGVANQPQH
TRBV6-6	TRBJ1-1	11	.	ATSDRLWTEAF
TRBV7-3	TRBJ1-6	14	TRBD1	ASSFLRDRKRSPLH
TRBV7-3	TRBJ2-3	14	TRBD1	ASSPGRDRRRDTQY
TRBV9	TRBJ2-1	10	TRBD2	ASSVGTREQF
TRBV9	.	14	TRBD2	ASSVGLAGGLGEQY
TRBV28	TRBJ2-7	15	TRBD1	ASSSTGGDPHFYEQY
TRBV27	TRBJ1-5	12	TRBD1	ASSPGQGYQPQH
TRBV5-1	TRBJ2-3	12	TRBD1	ASSSGQGADTQY
TRBV29-1	TRBJ2-7	13	TRBD1	SVELGYRGRGEQY
TRBV20-1	TRBJ2-7	9	.	RIKGYGEQY
TRBV28	TRBJ1-5	12	.	ASTSLRGNQPQH
TRBV2	TRBJ2-1	11	.	ASRELIYNEQF
TRBV5-4	TRBJ2-7	11	.	ASSGQNLHEQY
TRBV2	TRBJ1-1	11	.	ASGRGANTEAF
TRBV28	TRBJ1-5	10	.	ASSSGRQPQH
TRBV27	TRBJ2-3	17	TRBD1	ASSQSPGQISWGTDTQY
TRBV27	TRBJ2-5	13	TRBD1	ASSLSGTGAETQY
TRBV6-5	TRBJ1-5	12	TRBD1	ASSSGGENQPQH
TRBV18	TRBJ2-7	11	.	ASSPFDSYEQY
TRBV2	TRBJ2-7	10	TRBD1	VSNTGDYEQY
TRBV6-1	TRBJ2-2	13	TRBD1	ASSLGGPNTGELF
TRBV2	TRBJ2-7	13	.	ASSGYRLQGYEQY
TRBV9	TRBJ2-5	13	.	ASSVQGGLQETQY
TRBV2	TRBJ1-2	14	TRBD1	ASSARRDSSNYGYT
TRBV5-4	TRBJ2-4	13	.	ASSLAGERLGIQY
TRBV2	TRBJ1-1	11	.	AINQEVNTEAF
TRBV27	TRBJ2-7	11	TRBD2	ASRMTSGIEQY